This T cell receptor beta chain was sequenced for a study of blood T cell repertoires in COVID-19. The assay was immunoSEQ multiplex PCR, and TCRdb's table has in-frame clones only and misses some. The table records around 370,000 clones, more than 75% of them present only once. The participants were between roughly 18 and 89 years old and came from roughly 24 US areas. Participants reported their clinical history, and cohort assignment relied on those reports. Recovery among Cohort 3 donors was established by two negative PCRs, clearance, or symptom resolution. The germline V gene has CDR1 ENHRY and CDR2 SYGVKD. This CDR3 region has 17 residues. The V and J ends lost 0 bases and 7 bases respectively, with 18 bases between them.

The source is a woman aged 18-35 years who had recovered from COVID-19. Sequenced sample: PBMCs or T cells enriched from blood (not recorded which). The rearrangement joins TRBV10-3 to TRBJ1-4; D remains ambiguous. The CDR3 bases are TGTGCCATCAGTGAGTCGAATCGAGAGTTAGTAAGTGAAAAACTGTTTTTT. Its protein is CAISESNRELVSEKLFF.